This T cell receptor (beta chain) was obtained from a study of OX40 agonist ivuxolimab in advanced cancers. At the level of the whole study: The costimulatory receptor OX40 (CD134) was targeted by ivuxolimab, a fully human IgG2 agonistic monoclonal antibody. The monotherapy dose-escalation portion (N of about 50 patients) of the phase I ivuxolimab trial is reported in the paper. Intravenous ivuxolimab was administered to patients every 2 weeks at six dose levels: 0.01, 0.1, 0.3, 1.5, 3 and 10 mg/kg. Peripheral TCRbeta sequencing aimed to test whether ivuxolimab altered TCR sequence diversity and caused clonal T-cell expansion. Of the approximately 54 dose-escalation patients, hepatocellular carcinoma was present in 19, melanoma in approximately 15, renal cell carcinoma in 9 and head and neck cancer in 9. In the dose-escalation cohort, around four fifths of patients were male, and the mean age was 60 years with a range of roughly 23 to 79. Patients were allowed to have had prior anti-PD-1, anti-PD-L1 or anti-CTLA-4 therapy, and roughly two fifths of the dose-escalation patients had been treated with checkpoint inhibitors. Partial responses occurred in three dose-escalation patients, of whom one had hepatocellular carcinoma and two had cutaneous melanoma. Study-level results and caveats: At doses of 0.1 to 3.0 mg/kg, clonal expansion of both CD4+ and CD8+ blood T cells was observed from baseline to week 6. Which antigens the clonally expanded peripheral T cells were specific for was not determined. Low levels of normalized T-cell clonal expansion were also seen in some nonresponding patients. In partial responders in the 0.1-3.0 mg/kg groups, normalized peripheral clonal expansion was found to be among the lowest, especially among CD8+ T cells. After ivuxolimab, expanded clones were on average more numerous among CD8+ T cells than among CD4+ T cells.

The trial excluded patients who had a history of autoimmune disease or were on systemic immunosuppression. Peripheral blood for TCR sequencing was collected from all dose cohorts at baseline, on cycle 4 day 1, and on cycle 7 day 1. The samples were drawn from a first-in-human, open-label, multicenter phase I dose-escalation trial of ivuxolimab. The trial enrolled adults with locally advanced or metastatic head and neck squamous cell, hepatocellular, melanoma or renal cell carcinoma. Before TCR sequencing, CD4+ T cells and CD8+ T cells were sorted from peripheral blood as separate populations. Comment on this clone: It lacks a known antigen. No much larger clonotype is one base removed from it; base qualities were not supplied.

V loses 4 bases of germline sequence and J loses 4 bases, and the interval between the two ends is 13 bases. The CDR3 contains 14 residues, cysteine and phenylalanine counted. Kept here is only the CDR3 DNA, which spans 42 bases and is read in frame from base 1. The germline V gene (reference sequence) specifies MNHEY as CDR1 and SMNVEV as CDR2. To sequence the TCRbeta CDR3 region, genomic DNA was isolated from the sorted cells. The immunoSEQ Assay was used to sequence the TCRbeta CDR3 regions. Sourced from immuneACCESS, this table was stored by TCRdb with only in-frame sequences that have V and J called. A share of the clones is absent; for the studies checked, an unresolved V gene accounts for under half, and the remainder has no known explanation. The sample has around 70,000 clones on record, about four fifths of them singletons. Roughly 6.8% of the sample is held by the ten biggest clonotypes.

The chain couples TRBV27 to TRBJ1-2; the D gene cannot be resolved reliably. This TCR was sampled from an adult with an advanced solid tumor such as melanoma, head and neck, liver or kidney cancer. This material consisted of CD4+ or CD8+ T cells sorted from blood, taken in a trial of the OX40 agonist ivuxolimab. This receptor has the CDR3 CASSWRTGPYGYTF. The DNA sequence is as follows: TGTGCCAGCAGTTGGAGAACGGGCCCCTATGGCTACACCTTC.